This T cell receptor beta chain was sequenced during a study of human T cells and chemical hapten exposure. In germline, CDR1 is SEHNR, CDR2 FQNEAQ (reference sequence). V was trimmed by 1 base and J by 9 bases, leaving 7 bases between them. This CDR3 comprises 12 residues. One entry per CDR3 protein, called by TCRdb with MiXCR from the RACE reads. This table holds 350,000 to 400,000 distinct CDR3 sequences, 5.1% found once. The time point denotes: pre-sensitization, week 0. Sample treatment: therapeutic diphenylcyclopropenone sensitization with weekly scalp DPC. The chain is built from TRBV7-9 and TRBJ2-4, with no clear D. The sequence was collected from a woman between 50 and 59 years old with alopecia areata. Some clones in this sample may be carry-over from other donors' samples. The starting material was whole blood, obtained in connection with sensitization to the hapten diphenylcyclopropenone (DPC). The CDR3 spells CASSLDHTIQYF. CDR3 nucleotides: TGTGCCAGCAGCTTAGATCACACCATTCAGTACTTC.